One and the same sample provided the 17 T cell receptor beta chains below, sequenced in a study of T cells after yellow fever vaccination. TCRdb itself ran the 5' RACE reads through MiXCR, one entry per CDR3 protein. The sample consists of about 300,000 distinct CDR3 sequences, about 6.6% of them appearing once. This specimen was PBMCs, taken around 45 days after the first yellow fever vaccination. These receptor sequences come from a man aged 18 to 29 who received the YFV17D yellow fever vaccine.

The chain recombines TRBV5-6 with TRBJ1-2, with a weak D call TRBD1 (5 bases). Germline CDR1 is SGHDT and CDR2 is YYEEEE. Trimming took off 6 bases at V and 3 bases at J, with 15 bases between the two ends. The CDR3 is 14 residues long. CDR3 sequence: CASIRDGGYYGYTF. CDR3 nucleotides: TGTGCCAGCATCAGGGACGGGGGATACTATGGCTACACCTTC.

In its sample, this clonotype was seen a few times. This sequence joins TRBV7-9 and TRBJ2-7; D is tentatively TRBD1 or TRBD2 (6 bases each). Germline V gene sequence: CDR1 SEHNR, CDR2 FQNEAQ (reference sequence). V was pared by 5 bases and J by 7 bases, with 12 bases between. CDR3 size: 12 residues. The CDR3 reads CASSRGGSEQYF. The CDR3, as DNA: TGTGCCAGCAGCCGAGGGGGGTCTGAGCAGTACTTC.

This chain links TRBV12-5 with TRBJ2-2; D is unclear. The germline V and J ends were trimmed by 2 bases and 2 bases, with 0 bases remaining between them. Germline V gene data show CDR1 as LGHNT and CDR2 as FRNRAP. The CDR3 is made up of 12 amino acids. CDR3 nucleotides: TGTGCTAGTGGTTTGAACACCGGGGAGCTGTTTTTT. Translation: CASGLNTGELFF.

CDR3: CASSQGLLRTDTQYF. As DNA, the CDR3 is TGTGCCAGCAGCCAAGGACTACTCCGCACAGATACGCAGTATTTT. The rearrangement joins TRBV14 to TRBJ2-3; maybe TRBD2 (5 bases). CDR1 is SGHDN and CDR2 is FVKESK in the germline V gene. The CDR3 is 15 amino acids. The germline V and J ends were trimmed by 1 base and 1 base, with 9 bases remaining between them.

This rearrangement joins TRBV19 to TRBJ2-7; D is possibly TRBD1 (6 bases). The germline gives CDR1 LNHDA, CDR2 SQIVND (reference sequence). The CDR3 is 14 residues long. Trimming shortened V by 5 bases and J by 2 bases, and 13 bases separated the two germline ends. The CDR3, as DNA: TGTGCCAGTAGTCGGACAGCGGACACCTACGAGCAGTACTTC. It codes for CASSRTADTYEQYF. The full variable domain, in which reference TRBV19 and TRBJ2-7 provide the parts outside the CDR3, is DGGITQSPKYLFRKEGQNVTLSCEQNLNHDAMYWYRQDPGQGLRLIYYSQIVNDFQKGDIAEGYSVSREKKESFPLTVTSAQKNPTAFYLCASSRTADTYEQYFGPGTRLTVT.

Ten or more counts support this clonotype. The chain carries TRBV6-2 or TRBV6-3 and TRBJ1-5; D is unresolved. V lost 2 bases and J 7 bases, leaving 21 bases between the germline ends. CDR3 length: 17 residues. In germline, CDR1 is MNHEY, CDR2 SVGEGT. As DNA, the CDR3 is TGTGCCAGCAGTTACCACGCCGGGAGGCCAAATGAGCAGCCCCAGCATTTT. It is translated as CASSYHAGRPNEQPQHF.

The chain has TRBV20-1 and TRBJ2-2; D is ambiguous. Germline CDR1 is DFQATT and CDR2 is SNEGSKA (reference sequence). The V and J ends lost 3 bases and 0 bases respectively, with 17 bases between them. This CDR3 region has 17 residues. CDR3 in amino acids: CSARGLGSDANTGELFF. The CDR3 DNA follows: TGCAGTGCTAGGGGTTTGGGATCTGACGCGAACACCGGGGAGCTGTTTTTT.

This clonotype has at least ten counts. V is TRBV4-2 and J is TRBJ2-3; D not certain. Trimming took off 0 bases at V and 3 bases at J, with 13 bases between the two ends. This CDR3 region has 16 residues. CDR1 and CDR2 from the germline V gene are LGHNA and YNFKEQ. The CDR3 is CASSQDPLLLTDTQYF. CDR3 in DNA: TGTGCCAGCAGCCAAGATCCCCTCCTATTAACAGATACGCAGTATTTT.

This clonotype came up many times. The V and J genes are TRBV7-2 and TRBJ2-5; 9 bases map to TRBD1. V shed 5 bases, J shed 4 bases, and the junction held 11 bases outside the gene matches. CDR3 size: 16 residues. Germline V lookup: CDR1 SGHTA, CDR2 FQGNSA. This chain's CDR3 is CASSLHLQGAGETQYF. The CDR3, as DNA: TGTGCCAGCAGCCTCCACCTACAGGGGGCGGGAGAGACCCAGTACTTC.

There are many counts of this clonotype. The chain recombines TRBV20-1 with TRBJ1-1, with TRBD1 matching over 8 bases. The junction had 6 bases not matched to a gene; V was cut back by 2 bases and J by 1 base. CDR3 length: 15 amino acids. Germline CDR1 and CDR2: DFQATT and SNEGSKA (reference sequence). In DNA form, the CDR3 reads TGCAGTGCTAGATCATACAGGGGGGAGAACACTGAAGCTTTCTTT. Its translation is CSARSYRGENTEAFF.

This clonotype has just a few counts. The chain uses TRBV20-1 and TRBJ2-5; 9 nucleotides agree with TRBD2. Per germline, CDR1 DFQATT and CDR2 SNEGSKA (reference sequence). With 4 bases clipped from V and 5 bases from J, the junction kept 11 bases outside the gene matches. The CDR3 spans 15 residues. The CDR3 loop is CSATYSRGGWETQYF. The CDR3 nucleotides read TGCAGTGCTACCTATTCGCGGGGGGGCTGGGAGACCCAGTACTTC.

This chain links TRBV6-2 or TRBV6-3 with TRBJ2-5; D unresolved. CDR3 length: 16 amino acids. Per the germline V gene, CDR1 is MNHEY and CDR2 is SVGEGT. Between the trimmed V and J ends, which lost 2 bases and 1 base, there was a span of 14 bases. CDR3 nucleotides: TGTGCCAGCAGTTACAGGATGTCTGGTACCCAAGAGACCCAGTACTTC. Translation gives CASSYRMSGTQETQYF.

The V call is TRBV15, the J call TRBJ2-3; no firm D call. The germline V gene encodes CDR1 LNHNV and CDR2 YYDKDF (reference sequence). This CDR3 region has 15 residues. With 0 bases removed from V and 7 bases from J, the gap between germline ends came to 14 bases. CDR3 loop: CATSRERTARYTQYF. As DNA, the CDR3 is TGTGCCACCAGCAGAGAGCGGACCGCCCGCTATACGCAGTATTTT.

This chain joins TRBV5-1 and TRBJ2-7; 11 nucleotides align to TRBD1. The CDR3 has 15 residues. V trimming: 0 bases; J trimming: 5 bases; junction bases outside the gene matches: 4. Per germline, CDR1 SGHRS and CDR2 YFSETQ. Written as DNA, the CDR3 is TGCGCCAGCAGCTTGGACGGACAGGGGGCTCACGAGCAGTACGTC. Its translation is CASSLDGQGAHEQYV.

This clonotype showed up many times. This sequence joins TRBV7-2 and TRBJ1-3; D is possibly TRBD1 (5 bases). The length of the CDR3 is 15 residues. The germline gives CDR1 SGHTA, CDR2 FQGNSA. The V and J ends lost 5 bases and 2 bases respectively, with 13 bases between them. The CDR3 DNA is TGTGCCAGCAGCCCCGGGACGGCCACTGGAAACACCATATATTTT. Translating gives CASSPGTATGNTIYF.

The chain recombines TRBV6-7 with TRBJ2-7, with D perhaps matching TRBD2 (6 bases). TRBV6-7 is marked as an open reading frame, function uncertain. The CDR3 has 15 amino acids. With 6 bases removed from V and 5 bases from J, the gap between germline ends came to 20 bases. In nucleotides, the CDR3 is TGTGCCAGCAGCCGACGGAGGGGCCACACAGACGAGCAGTACGTC. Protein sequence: CASSRRRGHTDEQYV.

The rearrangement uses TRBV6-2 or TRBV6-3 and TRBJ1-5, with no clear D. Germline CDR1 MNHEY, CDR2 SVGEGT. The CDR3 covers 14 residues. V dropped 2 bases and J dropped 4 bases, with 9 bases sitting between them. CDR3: CASSYVTLNQPQHF. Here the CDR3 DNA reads TGTGCCAGCAGTTACGTGACTCTAAATCAGCCCCAGCATTTT.